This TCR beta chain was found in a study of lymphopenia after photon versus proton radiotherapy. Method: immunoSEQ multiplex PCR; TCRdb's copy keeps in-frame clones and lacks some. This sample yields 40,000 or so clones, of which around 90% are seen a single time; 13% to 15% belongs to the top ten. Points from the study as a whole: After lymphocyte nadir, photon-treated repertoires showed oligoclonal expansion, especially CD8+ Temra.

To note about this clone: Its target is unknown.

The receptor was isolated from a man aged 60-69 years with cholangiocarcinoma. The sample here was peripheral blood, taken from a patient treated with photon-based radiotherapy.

CDR3 region: CASSQGGVEGFF. DNA of the CDR3: TGTGCCAGCAGCCAAGGAGGGGTGGAGGGGTTCTTC. The rearrangement uses TRBV11-3 and TRBJ2-1; D is possibly TRBD2 (6 bases). The CDR3 extends over 12 amino acids. Germline CDR1 reads SGHNT; CDR2 reads YENEEA. Trimming shortened V by 5 bases and J by 15 bases, and 17 bases separated the two germline ends.